The 30 T cell receptor beta chains listed next were all sequenced from one sample in a study of blood T cells in healthy people across ages (dated by TCRdb to between 2015 and 2017). The library was made by 5' RACE. TCRdb records Illumina HiSeq 2500 as the sequencer. A second roughly 6 to 12 cycle PCR used a sample-barcoded 5' primer and a J-beta primer mix. TCRdb cleaned the public reads at Q25 with fastp, built clones with MiXCR and kept in-frame beta chains. Each record represents a unique CDR3 protein, reported with the most common genes and DNA among its rows. The sample data list 1.4 million or so distinct CDR3 sequences, and about 45% of these were observed just once. The leading ten clones occupy 4% of the sample. Material: blood. The receptors derive from a woman aged 18-29 years in good health.

This rearrangement joins TRBV20-1 to TRBJ2-1; no firm D call. Trimming removed 2 bases at V and 0 bases at J, with 8 bases between. CDR3 size: 14 residues. Germline-derived CDR1 and CDR2 are DFQATT and SNEGSKA (reference sequence). The CDR3 loop is CSARQESSYNEQFF. As DNA, the CDR3 is TGCAGTGCTAGACAGGAGAGCTCCTACAATGAGCAGTTCTTC.

The chain employs TRBV7-2 and TRBJ2-3; D might be TRBD2 (5 bases). Germline CDR1 SGHTA, CDR2 FQGNSA. The CDR3 consists of 14 residues. The ends were cut back, 6 bases at V and 1 base at J, with 11 bases in the middle. CDR3 DNA sequence: TGTGCCAGCAGACTGGACTTTGGCACAGATACGCAGTATTTT. Its translation is CASRLDFGTDTQYF.

This clonotype was counted a single time. The chain has TRBV6-5 and TRBJ1-1; no definite D call. Trimming left V 4 bases short and J 3 bases short, with 12 bases between. The CDR3 loop spans 14 amino acids. The germline V gene has CDR1 MNHEY and CDR2 SVGAGI. The CDR3 DNA reads as TGTGCCAGCAGTTCCACGGTGAGGGACACTGAAGCTTTCTTT. Translation: CASSSTVRDTEAFF.

The chain joins TRBV4-3 to TRBJ2-1; 9 bases align to TRBD2. The CDR3 runs 18 residues. Germline lookup yields CDR1 LGHNA and CDR2 YSLEER. Trimming took 0 bases from V and 4 from J; bases not matched to a gene: 10. CDR3 sequence (DNA): TGCGCCAGCAGCCAAGATAAGGCGGGGGGGGCCAGATACAATGAGCAGTTCTTC. Amino acid sequence: CASSQDKAGGARYNEQFF.

The V call is TRBV4-2, the J call TRBJ2-5, with unresolved D. This CDR3 contains 12 residues. CDR1 is LGHNA and CDR2 is YNFKEQ in the germline V gene. Trimming shortened V by 8 bases and J by 3 bases, and 10 bases separated the two germline ends. The CDR3 protein is CASGQREETQYF. The CDR3 bases are TGTGCCAGCGGGCAGAGAGAAGAGACCCAGTACTTC.

On this clonotype itself: At one of its ends the junction is not consistent with the germline gene, which may arise from a read error. This sequence joins TRBV15 and TRBJ2-1, with a tentative D call TRBD1 (5 bases). In germline, CDR1 is LNHNV, CDR2 YYDKDF (reference sequence). This CDR3 comprises 15 residues. The CDR3 DNA sequence: TGTGTCACCAGCAGGGATTTTAGCTCCTACAATGAGCAGTTCTTC. Its translation: CVTSRDFSSYNEQFF.

This chain links TRBV20-1 with TRBJ1-5, with D hard to call. The CDR3 runs 16 residues. Germline V gene sequence: CDR1 DFQATT, CDR2 SNEGSKA (reference sequence). Between the trimmed V and J ends, which lost 0 bases and 0 bases, there was a span of 12 bases. The CDR3 here is CSARDRAGFSNQPQHF. CDR3 sequence (DNA): TGCAGTGCTAGAGATCGGGCAGGCTTTAGCAATCAGCCCCAGCATTTT.

This clonotype has just one count. CDR3 loop: CASSQGQRGGNYEQYF. CDR3 coding DNA: TGCGCCAGCAGCCAAGGTCAGCGGGGAGGTAACTACGAGCAGTACTTC. The chain is built from TRBV4-3 and TRBJ2-7, with 7 positions matching TRBD2. Germline V CDR1 and CDR2: LGHNA, YSLEER. The trim removed 1 base at V and 3 bases at J, leaving 9 bases unmatched. The CDR3 has 16 residues.

This clonotype was seen a few times. The genes are TRBV6-2 or TRBV6-3 and TRBJ1-1, with D perhaps TRBD1 (5 bases). The germline V gene has CDR1 MNHEY and CDR2 SVGEGT. Between the trimmed V and J ends, which lost 0 bases and 4 bases, there was a span of 9 bases. This CDR3 is 14 amino acids long. This CDR3 is CASSYSLGTTEAFF. In nucleotides, the CDR3 is TGTGCCAGCAGTTACTCGTTGGGGACCACTGAAGCTTTCTTT.

This clonotype was detected only a few times. V is TRBV12-3 or TRBV12-4 and J is TRBJ1-1, with D possibly TRBD1 on 6 matching bases. Trimming pared 6 bases from V and 2 bases from J, leaving 10 bases between. The CDR3 totals 13 residues. CDR3 in amino acids: CASRSRGNTEAFF. The CDR3 nucleotides read TGTGCCAGCAGAAGCAGGGGAAACACTGAAGCTTTCTTT.

The rearrangement links TRBV3-1 to TRBJ2-7; D is undetermined. The germline CDR1 and CDR2 sequences are LGHDT and YNNKEL (reference sequence). The CDR3 spans 13 residues. V was cut by 3 bases and J by 2 bases, with 8 bases left in between. The CDR3 protein is CASSHSPTYEQYF. In DNA, the CDR3 is TGTGCCAGCAGCCATTCTCCCACCTACGAGCAGTACTTC.

CDR3 region: CASSPRRGNNEQYF. CDR3 coding DNA: TGTGCCAGCAGCCCACGCAGGGGTAACAATGAGCAGTACTTC. The V and J genes are TRBV11-3 and TRBJ2-4; weak D call: TRBD1 (6 bases). The V end lost 5 bases, the J end lost 13 bases, and 21 bases lay between the germline ends. Germline CDR1 SGHNT, CDR2 YENEEA. This CDR3 has 14 residues.

V is TRBV27 and J is TRBJ1-1, with no clear D. Trimming left V 2 bases short and J 1 base short, with 14 bases between. CDR1 is MNHEY and CDR2 is SMNVEV in the germline V gene (reference sequence). The CDR3 runs 16 residues. The CDR3 here is CASSLLSRNRNTEAFF. Here the CDR3 DNA reads TGTGCCAGCAGTTTACTGTCCCGCAACAGGAACACTGAAGCTTTCTTT.

The chain combines TRBV28 with TRBJ1-1; possible D gene TRBD1, 5 bases. Between the trimmed V and J ends, which lost 5 bases and 0 bases, there was a span of 19 bases. CDR3 length: 17 residues. Germline CDR1 and CDR2: MDHEN and SYDVKM. The CDR3 nucleotides are TGTGCCAGCAGTCAATGGGGGAGTGGGGGTATGAACACTGAAGCTTTCTTT. Translation gives CASSQWGSGGMNTEAFF.

This clonotype was seen only a few times. The chain couples TRBV29-1 to TRBJ2-7; a possible D gene is TRBD1 (6 bases). The CDR3 spans 12 residues. The V gene's germline CDR1 is SQVTM and CDR2 ANQGSEA. The V end was cut by 8 bases, the J end by 0 bases, with 11 bases between. This CDR3 is CSSRDNSYEQYF. CDR3 in DNA: TGCAGCTCTAGGGACAACTCCTACGAGCAGTACTTC.

This clonotype was observed a few times. The rearrangement joins TRBV20-1 to TRBJ2-3; possibly TRBD1 for D (6 bases). This CDR3 is 14 amino acids long. Trimming removed 4 bases from V and 5 bases from J, with 16 bases in between. Germline V gene lookup returns CDR1 DFQATT and CDR2 SNEGSKA (reference sequence). This chain's CDR3 is CSATTGPWGDTQYF. The CDR3 DNA follows: TGCAGTGCTACCACAGGGCCCTGGGGAGATACGCAGTATTTT.

This chain connects TRBV6-6 to TRBJ2-7; D gene ambiguous. Germline CDR1 reads MNHNY; CDR2 reads SVGAGI (reference sequence). The germline V and J ends were trimmed by 0 bases and 1 base, with 10 bases remaining between them. The CDR3 is made up of 15 amino acids. The CDR3: CASSYSIGQSYEQYF. CDR3 coding DNA: TGTGCCAGCAGTTACTCGATTGGCCAGTCCTACGAGCAGTACTTC.

Only a few counts were recorded for this clonotype. The chain employs TRBV7-9 and TRBJ2-7; 7 nucleotides line up with TRBD1. CDR1 is SEHNR, CDR2 FQNEAQ, per germline (reference sequence). This CDR3 has 13 amino acids. V trimming: 2 bases; J trimming: 6 bases; junction bases outside the gene matches: 4. In DNA, the CDR3 is TGTGCCAGCAGCTTAATAGGGGGCAGCGAGCAGTACTTC. It specifies CASSLIGGSEQYF.

A single count supports this clonotype. This chain joins TRBV12-3 or TRBV12-4 and TRBJ2-2; a possible D gene is TRBD2 (7 bases). The CDR3 contains 15 residues. V lost 6 bases, J lost 2 bases, and 13 bases lay in between. The CDR3 DNA is TGTGCCAGCAGACTCGGGGGGCCTAACACCGGGGAGCTGTTTTTT. Translating it yields CASRLGGPNTGELFF.

CDR3 protein: CASSQADRGRETQYF. The CDR3 DNA is TGCGCCAGCAGCCAAGCCGACAGGGGGAGAGAGACCCAGTACTTC. The rearrangement joins TRBV4-1 to TRBJ2-5; 9 bases fit TRBD1. Trimming cost V 1 base and J 4 bases; bases outside gene matches: 4. Germline CDR1 and CDR2: MGHRA and YSYEKL. The CDR3 spans 15 residues.

The chain links TRBV9 to TRBJ2-5, with D perhaps given as TRBD1 or TRBD2 (7 bases each). The DNA end lines up better with TRBJ2-7; the J call may be wrong. Germline CDR1 SGDLS, CDR2 YYNGEE. This CDR3 is built from 14 residues. The CDR3 sequence: CASSVREGASEQYF. In nucleotides, the CDR3 is TGTGCCAGCAGCGTAAGGGAGGGGGCCAGCGAGCAGTACTTC.

The rearrangement uses TRBV28 and TRBJ2-1; TRBD1 aligns across 12 bases. CDR1 and CDR2 from the germline V gene are MDHEN and SYDVKM. The CDR3 totals 16 residues. V gave up 2 bases and J gave up 6 bases; unmatched junction bases: 5. The CDR3 spells CASSLPGQGASNEQFF. The CDR3 bases are TGTGCCAGCAGTTTACCGGGACAGGGGGCTTCCAATGAGCAGTTCTTC. Filled out from reference TRBV28 and TRBJ2-1, the complete variable domain reads DVKVTQSSRYLVKRTGEKVFLECVQDMDHENMFWYRQDPGLGLRLIYFSYDVKMKEKGDIPEGYSVSREKKERFSLILESASTNQTSMYLCASSLPGQGASNEQFFGPGTRLTVL.

V is TRBV6-2 or TRBV6-3 and J is TRBJ2-1; D is possibly TRBD2 (6 bases). From germline, CDR1 is MNHEY and CDR2 SVGEGT. The germline V and J ends were trimmed by 3 bases and 6 bases, with 12 bases remaining between them. The CDR3 sequence is 14 residues long. CDR3 loop: CASSYSGYGNEQFF. The CDR3 DNA reads TGTGCCAGCAGTTATAGCGGCTACGGCAATGAGCAGTTCTTC.

A word on this clonotype: One junction end disagrees with the germline gene, perhaps due to a read error. The chain combines TRBV7-2 with TRBJ1-4, with a possible D match to TRBD1 (5 bases). Germline CDR1 reads SGHTA; CDR2 reads FQGNSA. The CDR3 covers 15 residues. CDR3 sequence: CASSLVGGRSETLFF. For the CDR3, the DNA is TGTGCCAGCAGCTTAGTCGGGGGTCGAAGTGAAACACTGTTTTTT.

The rearrangement links TRBV4-2 to TRBJ2-7; D not resolved. This CDR3 has 14 amino acids. The germline V gene encodes CDR1 LGHNA and CDR2 YNFKEQ. V lost 0 bases and J 2 bases, leaving 8 bases between the germline ends. The CDR3 is CASSQEYRAYEQYF. CDR3 coding DNA: TGTGCCAGCAGCCAAGAATACAGAGCCTACGAGCAGTACTTC.

In nucleotides, the CDR3 is TGCAGCGGAATTACTCCAGGGGCTACCTACGAGCAGTACTTC. Translation gives CSGITPGATYEQYF. The chain links TRBV29-1 to TRBJ2-7, with D possibly matching TRBD1 (6 bases). This CDR3 has 14 amino acids. CDR1 and CDR2 (germline): SQVTM, ANQGSEA. V was cut by 7 bases and J by 2 bases, with 18 bases left in between.

The gene calls are TRBV9 and TRBJ2-7, with D perhaps matching TRBD1 (6 bases). V lost 2 bases to trimming and J lost 0 bases, with 15 bases between them. The V gene's germline CDR1 is SGDLS and CDR2 YYNGEE. The CDR3 length is 16 residues. CDR3 sequence (DNA): TGTGCCAGCAGCGTGGGATCAGGGGCGGACTCCTACGAGCAGTACTTC. This translates into CASSVGSGADSYEQYF.

The sample holds a few counts of this clonotype. The chain combines TRBV11-2 with TRBJ2-1; 9 nucleotides align to TRBD1. Unmatched junction bases numbered 7, after V lost 5 bases and J lost 5 bases. Looked up from germline, CDR1 is SGHAT and CDR2 is FQNNGV. The CDR3 covers 15 residues. This chain's CDR3 is CASSIGTGKNNEQFF. The DNA for the CDR3 is TGTGCCAGCAGCATCGGGACAGGGAAGAACAATGAGCAGTTCTTC.

This clonotype came up a few times. The rearrangement links TRBV10-3 to TRBJ2-1; 9 bases fit TRBD2. The CDR3 length is 16 residues. Germline V gene data show CDR1 as ENHRY and CDR2 as SYGVKD. The V segment lost 1 base and the J segment 2 bases; nucleotides outside the gene matches: 3. CDR3 bases: TGTGCCATCAGTGAGTTTTCTAGCGGGGCCTACAATGAGCAGTTCTTC. It codes for CAISEFSSGAYNEQFF.

The chain uses TRBV5-6 and TRBJ2-5; D unresolved. This CDR3 region has 13 residues. Per germline, CDR1 SGHDT and CDR2 YYEEEE. Trimming pared 4 bases from V and 5 bases from J, leaving 12 bases between. In DNA, the CDR3 is TGTGCCAGCAGCGTGGGTAGGGCGGAGACCCAGTACTTC. Translation: CASSVGRAETQYF.